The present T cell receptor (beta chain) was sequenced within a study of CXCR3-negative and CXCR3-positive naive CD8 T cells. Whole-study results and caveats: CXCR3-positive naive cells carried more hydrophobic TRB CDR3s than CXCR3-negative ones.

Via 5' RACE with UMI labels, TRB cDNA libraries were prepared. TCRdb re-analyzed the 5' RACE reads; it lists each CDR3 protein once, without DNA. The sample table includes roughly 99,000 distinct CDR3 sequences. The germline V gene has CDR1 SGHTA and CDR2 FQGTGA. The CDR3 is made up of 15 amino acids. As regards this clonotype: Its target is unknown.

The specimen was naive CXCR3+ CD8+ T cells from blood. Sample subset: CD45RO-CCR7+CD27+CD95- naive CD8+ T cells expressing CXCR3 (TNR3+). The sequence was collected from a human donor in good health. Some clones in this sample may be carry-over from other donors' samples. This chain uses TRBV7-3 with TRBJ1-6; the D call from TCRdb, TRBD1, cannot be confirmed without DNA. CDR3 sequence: CASSEGGFNNSPLHF.